The 4 T cell receptor beta chains below come from one sample, sequenced in a study of blood T cell repertoires in COVID-19. Method: immunoSEQ multiplex PCR; TCRdb's copy keeps in-frame clones and lacks some. Among 65,000 to 90,000 clones listed, 88% were seen once. Sequenced: peripheral blood. These receptors were collected from a woman older than 75 with acute or convalescent COVID-19.

This chain uses TRBV5-8 with TRBJ2-3; a weak D match, TRBD1 (6 bases). There are 15 residues in the CDR3. V was shortened by 0 bases and J by 2 bases, with 10 bases between the two germline ends. Per germline, CDR1 SGHTS and CDR2 YDEGEE. The CDR3 bases are TGTGCCAGCAGCTTGGGAGGACAGTTCACAGATACGCAGTATTTT. This codes for CASSLGGQFTDTQYF.

The chain carries TRBV20-1 and TRBJ1-1; a weak D match, TRBD1 (5 bases). V shed 5 bases and J shed 4 bases, with 8 bases lying between them. The V gene's germline CDR1 is DFQATT and CDR2 SNEGSKA (reference sequence). The CDR3 contains 11 residues. The CDR3: CSAPGGTEAFF. The CDR3 nucleotides are TGCAGTGCTCCGGGGGGCACTGAAGCTTTCTTT.

The gene calls are TRBV5-1 and TRBJ2-1; a possible D gene is TRBD1 (6 bases). The CDR3 consists of 16 residues. V lost 4 bases and J lost 7, with 21 bases in between. Germline CDR1 SGHRS, CDR2 YFSETQ. DNA of the CDR3: TGCGCCAGCAGCCCGACAGGCCTGCTATTACTTAATGAGCAGTTCTTC. Translation: CASSPTGLLLLNEQFF. Full variable domain (rest looked up from reference TRBV5-1 and TRBJ2-1): KAGVTQTPRYLIKTRGQQVTLSCSPISGHRSVSWYQQTPGQGLQFLFEYFSETQRNKGNFPGRFSGRQFSNSRSEMNVSTLELGDSALYLCASSPTGLLLLNEQFFGPGTRLTVL.

Here the CDR3 DNA reads TGCGCCAGCAGCTTGGATCAGGTCGGGGAGCTGTTTTTT. This codes for CASSLDQVGELFF. V is TRBV5-1 and J is TRBJ2-2, with D unresolved. The V end lost 0 bases, the J end lost 7 bases, and 7 bases lay between the germline ends. The germline gives CDR1 SGHRS, CDR2 YFSETQ. The CDR3 is 13 residues long.